This T cell receptor beta chain was identified in a study of Graves' ophthalmopathy and Graves' hyperthyroidism. Broader study findings: Detection in blood was also observed for most expanded thyroid clonotypes above 0.001 frequency.

Amplification from RNA transcripts yielded the TCR beta CDR3 regions. An initial RT-PCR round employing HTBI primers preceded a second-round multiplex PCR. TCRdb re-called the multiplex PCR reads through MiXCR, storing one row per CDR3 protein. The sample has some 1.1 million distinct CDR3 sequences; less than 45% are singletons. About this clonotype itself: Its antigen is unknown.

Germline lookup yields CDR1 ENHRY and CDR2 SYGVKD. The CDR3 consists of 12 residues. The receptor comes from an adult man with Graves' hyperthyroidism. This chain joins TRBV10-3 and TRBJ1-5, with a tentative D call TRBD1 (6 bases). Input material: peripheral blood or thyroid tissue (not recorded which). In DNA form, the CDR3 reads TGTGCTAGTCGGGACATAGATCAGCCCCAGCATTTT. This sequence encodes CASRDIDQPQHF.